A selection of T cell receptor beta chains follows, all from one sample in a study of blood T cell repertoires in COVID-19. Only in-frame clones appear in the TCRdb table, and some are missing; sequencing was by immunoSEQ multiplex PCR. The profile shows 330,000 or so clones, roughly 87% of them singletons. Sequencing used peripheral blood. The receptors derive from a young man with COVID-19, enrolled during active disease. The CDR3 runs from the conserved cysteine through the conserved F or W. D genes are given only for firm matches. Rows give clone size only sometimes, using once, few, many, or a class for an expanded clone.

J,size,V,D,CDR3,DNA
TRBJ2-1,NA,TRBV15,NA,CATSFGSSYNEQFF,TGTGCCACCAGCTTCGGGAGCTCCTACAATGAGCAGTTCTTC
TRBJ1-2,NA,TRBV28,TRBD1,CASSPGQGLGYGYTF,TGTGCCAGCAGTCCGGGACAGGGCTTGGGCTATGGCTACACCTTC
TRBJ1-1,NA,TRBV10-3,NA,CAVSKTGDTEAFF,TGTGCCGTTTCGAAGACAGGTGACACTGAAGCTTTCTTT
TRBJ2-1,NA,TRBV19,TRBD1,CASSTPWRGTGKSRHNEQFF,TGTGCCAGTAGTACCCCCTGGAGGGGGACAGGGAAATCGAGACACAATGAGCAGTTCTTC
TRBJ2-6,NA,TRBV5-6,NA,CATFKTERRNVLTF,TGTGCCACCTTCAAGACGGAAAGGCGGAACGTCCTGACTTTC
TRBJ1-2,NA,TRBV7-3,NA,CASSVGRGTGVNYGYTF,TGTGCCAGCAGCGTAGGACGCGGCACGGGGGTCAACTATGGCTACACCTTC
TRBJ1-1,NA,TRBV9,NA,CASSVAPDNTEAFF,TGTGCCAGCAGCGTAGCCCCAGATAACACTGAAGCTTTCTTT
TRBJ2-7,NA,TRBV6-2/TRBV6-3,TRBD2,CASSYPRTSIDNYEQYF,TGTGCCAGCAGTTACCCTCGGACTAGCATAGATAACTACGAGCAGTACTTC
TRBJ2-3,NA,TRBV24-1,TRBD1,CATSETGADTQYF,TGTGCCACCAGTGAAACAGGGGCAGATACGCAGTATTTT
TRBJ2-7,NA,TRBV5-8,NA,CASSFELTNGEQYF,TGTGCCAGCAGCTTCGAACTTACCAACGGGGAGCAGTACTTC
TRBJ2-3,NA,TRBV7-8,NA,CASSPDGTRTSTDTQYF,TGTGCCAGCAGCCCTGATGGGACACGGACTAGCACAGATACGCAGTATTTT
TRBJ1-6,NA,TRBV10-3,NA,CAISESRGDDNSPLHF,TGTGCCATCAGTGAGTCCCGGGGTGACGATAATTCACCCCTCCACTTT
TRBJ2-7,NA,TRBV6-5,NA,CASTGTDSYEQYF,TGTGCCAGCACGGGGACTGATTCCTACGAGCAGTACTTC
TRBJ1-2,NA,TRBV5-5,TRBD1,CASSWTGAYGYTF,TGTGCCAGCAGCTGGACAGGGGCCTATGGCTACACCTTC
TRBJ1-1,NA,TRBV7-2,NA,CASSPPGIRDGGRAFF,TGTGCCAGCAGCCCCCCCGGAATCCGGGACGGGGGACGGGCTTTCTTT
TRBJ2-2,NA,TRBV19,NA,CATGSHNTYTGELFF,TGTGCAACGGGTAGTCACAACACATACACCGGGGAGCTGTTTTTT
TRBJ2-7,NA,TRBV15,NA,CATSGGRGEQYF,TGTGCCACCAGCGGCGGGCGTGGGGAGCAGTACTTC
TRBJ1-5,once,TRBV27,TRBD1,CASTRTGGAVQPQHF,TGTGCCAGCACCCGGACAGGGGGCGCGGTTCAGCCCCAGCATTTT
TRBJ2-1,NA,TRBV18,NA,CASSPGLSSYNEQFF,TGTGCCAGCTCACCGGGACTCAGTTCCTACAATGAGCAGTTCTTC
TRBJ2-1,NA,TRBV19,TRBD1,CASQIATGNEQFF,TGTGCCAGCCAAATTGCGACAGGGAATGAGCAGTTCTTC
TRBJ1-2,NA,TRBV7-6,TRBD1,CASSSIIGTAYGYTF,TGTGCCAGCAGCTCCATAATCGGGACAGCATATGGCTACACCTTC
TRBJ1-3,NA,TRBV6-5,NA,CASSSPGNTIYF,TGTGCCAGCAGTTCCCCGGGAAACACCATATATTTT
TRBJ1-2,few,TRBV4-2,NA,CASSQDRPGNNYGYTF,TGTGCCAGCAGCCAAGACCGGCCAGGGAACAATTATGGCTACACCTTC
TRBJ1-2,NA,TRBV7-9,TRBD1,CASNSRDRLNYGYTF,TGTGCCAGCAACTCCCGGGACAGACTTAACTATGGCTACACCTTC
TRBJ1-2,NA,TRBV24-1,NA,CATSAGANYGYTF,TGTGCCACCAGTGCAGGGGCTAACTATGGCTACACCTTC
TRBJ1-5,few,TRBV30,TRBD1,CAWSAGGLHQPQHF,TGTGCCTGGAGTGCAGGGGGCCTCCATCAGCCCCAGCATTTT
TRBJ2-1,NA,TRBV18,TRBD2,CASSATSGVDNEQFF,TGTGCCAGCTCAGCCACTAGCGGGGTCGACAATGAGCAGTTCTTC
TRBJ2-1,few,TRBV27,TRBD1,CASSLVGTVNEQFF,TGTGCCAGCAGTTTAGTAGGGACAGTAAATGAGCAGTTCTTC
TRBJ2-5,once,TRBV24-1,TRBD1,CATSAGTGARKETQYF,TGTGCCACCAGTGCGGGGACAGGGGCAAGGAAAGAGACCCAGTACTTC
TRBJ1-2,NA,TRBV6-1,TRBD1,CASSDGRTGNYGYTF,TGTGCCAGCAGTGATGGTAGGACAGGCAACTATGGCTACACCTTC
TRBJ2-3,NA,TRBV7-9,NA,CASSRGTGEPTQYF,TGTGCCAGCAGCCGGGGGACTGGGGAGCCAACGCAGTATTTT
TRBJ2-2,NA,TRBV6-2/TRBV6-3,NA,CASRPTGFTGELFF,TGTGCCAGCAGACCTACAGGGTTCACCGGGGAGCTGTTTTTT